Below are 25 T cell receptor beta chains sequenced from a single sample in a study of graft-versus-host responses after intestinal transplantation. Antigens for these TCRs are unknown. The assay was immunoSEQ multiplex PCR, and TCRdb's table has in-frame clones only and misses some. The data contain approximately 86,000 clones, roughly nine tenths of them singletons. Sample: unstimulated CD4+ T cells sorted from spleen or lymph node cells, taken before intestinal transplant. The receptors shown here come from a human donor who received an intestinal transplant.

The gene calls are TRBV2 and TRBJ1-2; D possibly corresponds to TRBD1 (5 bases). Trimming stripped 7 bases from V and 3 bases from J, with 6 bases between. The CDR3 totals 11 residues. Germline assignment: CDR1 SNHLY and CDR2 FYNNEI. CDR3 loop: CASTRDYGYTF. DNA of the CDR3: TGTGCCAGCACCAGGGACTATGGCTACACCTTC.

This chain links TRBV19 with TRBJ1-4; 8 nucleotides align to TRBD1. CDR3 size: 15 residues. The germline V gene has CDR1 LNHDA and CDR2 SQIVND (reference sequence). V shed 3 bases, J shed 7 bases, and the junction held 7 bases outside the gene matches. The CDR3 spells CASSISRGPGEKLFF. In DNA form, the CDR3 reads TGTGCCAGTAGTATTTCCAGGGGGCCTGGTGAAAAACTGTTTTTT.

J is TRBJ1-5 and V is TRBV30, with a tentative D call TRBD1 (6 bases). Germline V CDR1 and CDR2: GTSNPN, SVGIG (reference sequence). This CDR3 region has 17 residues. With 0 bases removed from V and 0 bases from J, the gap between germline ends came to 15 bases. CDR3 sequence: CAWSVTRGQFSNQPQHF. The DNA for the CDR3 is TGTGCCTGGAGTGTGACGAGAGGACAGTTTAGCAATCAGCCCCAGCATTTT. The entire variable domain, with the rest obtained from reference TRBV30 and TRBJ1-5, is as follows: SQTIHQWPATLVQPVGSPLSLECTVEGTSNPNLYWYRQAAGRGLQLLFYSVGIGQISSEVPQNLSASRPQDRQFILSSKKLLLSDSGFYLCAWSVTRGQFSNQPQHFGDGTRLSIL.

This chain joins TRBV7-8 and TRBJ2-7, with D perhaps matching TRBD2 (5 bases). Trimming took off 8 bases at V and 2 bases at J, with 10 bases between the two ends. From germline, CDR1 is SGHVS and CDR2 FQNEAQ. The CDR3 spans 12 residues. The CDR3 DNA reads TGTGCCAGCGGGGAGACCCCCTACGAGCAGTACTTC. Its translation: CASGETPYEQYF.

The chain has TRBV19 and TRBJ1-1; D remains ambiguous. This CDR3 contains 13 residues. Germline V gene sequence: CDR1 LNHDA, CDR2 SQIVND (reference sequence). Deletions cut 1 base from V and 7 bases from J, with 10 bases between. As DNA, the CDR3 is TGTGCCAGTAGTATAGTAACGGGAGGTGAAGCTTTCTTT. It encodes CASSIVTGGEAFF.

V gene TRBV9 combines with J gene TRBJ2-3; the D is unclear. Germline V gives CDR1 SGDLS, CDR2 YYNGEE. The CDR3 has 14 amino acids. Trimming pared 5 bases from V and 1 base from J, leaving 11 bases between. The CDR3 DNA sequence: TGTGCCAGCAGGCACCGACTGCGCACAGATACGCAGTATTTT. Translated: CASRHRLRTDTQYF.

This clone has only a few counts. The gene calls are TRBV5-4 and TRBJ1-6, with D maybe TRBD1 (6 bases). The CDR3 is made up of 15 amino acids. Looked up from germline, CDR1 is SGHNT and CDR2 is YYREEE (reference sequence). V lost 3 bases and J 2 bases, leaving 9 bases between the germline ends. DNA of the CDR3: TGTGCCAGCAGCTCCGGACAGCCCTATAATTCACCCCTCCACTTT. This encodes CASSSGQPYNSPLHF.

The chain uses TRBV30 and TRBJ2-4; possibly TRBD1 for D (6 bases). V was cut by 3 bases and J by 0 bases, with 15 bases left in between. Germline V gene data show CDR1 as GTSNPN and CDR2 as SVGIG (reference sequence). The CDR3 has 16 residues. The DNA of the CDR3 is TGTGCCTGGAGCTCGGACAGCTATCTAGCCAAAAACATTCAGTACTTC. Translation: CAWSSDSYLAKNIQYF. Complete variable domain (other parts from reference TRBV30 and TRBJ2-4): SQTIHQWPATLVQPVGSPLSLECTVEGTSNPNLYWYRQAAGRGLQLLFYSVGIGQISSEVPQNLSASRPQDRQFILSSKKLLLSDSGFYLCAWSSDSYLAKNIQYFGAGTRLSVL.

This sequence joins TRBV27 and TRBJ2-2; TRBD2 matches 15 bases. CDR3 length equals 17 residues. Trimming removed 6 bases from V and 0 bases from J; junction bases left unmatched: 2. CDR1 is MNHEY, CDR2 SMNVEV, per germline (reference sequence). CDR3 bases: TGTGCCAGCAGGCGGACTAGCGGGGGGGCGAACACCGGGGAGCTGTTTTTT. It encodes CASRRTSGGANTGELFF.

The V and J genes are TRBV6-1 and TRBJ1-1; D is possibly TRBD1 (5 bases). CDR3 length equals 15 residues. In germline, CDR1 is MNHNS, CDR2 SASEGT. Trimming took 3 bases from V and 4 from J, leaving 15 bases between them. In DNA, the CDR3 is TGTGCCAGCAGTGACCCAGAAAGGGGCGGCACTGAAGCTTTCTTT. It is translated as CASSDPERGGTEAFF.

Points on this clone: The same CDR3 also results from other DNA sequences found in this sample. This rearrangement joins TRBV6-5 to TRBJ1-6; no clear D gene. In germline, CDR1 is MNHEY, CDR2 SVGAGI. The CDR3 has 14 residues. Trimming pared 0 bases from V and 5 bases from J, leaving 5 bases between. The DNA for the CDR3 is TGTGCCAGCAGTTACTCCCGGGATAATTCACCCCTCCACTTT. Translation gives CASSYSRDNSPLHF.

The V gene is TRBV7-2, the J gene TRBJ1-6; 9 positions agree with TRBD1. V was clipped by 5 bases and J by 10 bases; unmatched bases: 6. The CDR3 runs to 14 residues. CDR1 and CDR2 from the germline V gene are SGHTA and FQGNSA. CDR3 sequence (DNA): TGTGCCAGCAGCCTCGGGACAGGGTACTCACCCCTCCACTTT. Protein product: CASSLGTGYSPLHF.

This clone was detected only once. The V and J genes are TRBV10-3 and TRBJ1-5; TRBD1 aligns across 9 bases. Germline V lookup: CDR1 ENHRY, CDR2 SYGVKD. The V and J ends lost 8 bases and 0 bases, in that order; junction bases with no gene match: 8. The CDR3 sequence is 16 residues long. The CDR3 loop is CAISGQGTFSNQPQHF. In DNA form, the CDR3 reads TGTGCCATCTCGGGACAGGGAACATTTAGCAATCAGCCCCAGCATTTT.

The chain combines TRBV5-3 with TRBJ2-5, with a weak D call TRBD2 (6 bases). TRBV5-3 belongs to the ORF category, with a function that is uncertain. The CDR3 consists of 14 residues. Trimming took 0 bases from V and 4 from J, leaving 10 bases between them. The CDR3 is CARSLEGRGETQYF. CDR3 nucleotide sequence: TGTGCCAGAAGCTTGGAGGGGCGGGGAGAGACCCAGTACTTC.

The chain carries TRBV7-2 and TRBJ1-2, with 10 positions matching TRBD1. This CDR3 spans 14 amino acids. J gave up 5 bases and V 1 base, and 1 base lay outside the gene matches. Looked up from germline, CDR1 is SGHTA and CDR2 is FQGNSA. CDR3 sequence: CASSLGDRGYGYTF. The CDR3 DNA reads TGTGCCAGCAGCTTAGGGGACAGGGGTTATGGCTACACCTTC.

The chain is built from TRBV4-1 and TRBJ1-2; TRBD1 is a possible D gene (6 bases). V dropped 3 bases and J dropped 0 bases, with 17 bases sitting between them. This CDR3 comprises 17 residues. CDR1 and CDR2 (germline): MGHRA, YSYEKL. The CDR3, as DNA: TGCGCCAGCAGCCAGACCGGGACACCGCTTACTAACTATGGCTACACCTTC. This encodes CASSQTGTPLTNYGYTF.

The genes are TRBV19 and TRBJ1-2, with 10 bases aligning to TRBD1. The ends lost 4 bases at V and 3 bases at J; junction bases unmatched: 11. The CDR3 has 17 residues. Germline lookup yields CDR1 LNHDA and CDR2 SQIVND (reference sequence). The CDR3 coding sequence is TGTGCCAGTAGTACCCGGCGTCCGGGACAGGGGCACTATGGCTACACCTTC. Translating gives CASSTRRPGQGHYGYTF.

The chain uses TRBV12-5 and TRBJ2-3; the match to TRBD1 covers 7 bases. Looked up from germline, CDR1 is LGHNT and CDR2 is FRNRAP. With 3 bases clipped from V and 1 base from J, the junction kept 7 bases outside the gene matches. The CDR3 has 16 residues. CDR3 sequence: CASGLRGPRGTDTQYF. CDR3 nucleotides: TGTGCTAGTGGTTTAAGGGGGCCCAGGGGCACAGATACGCAGTATTTT.

The rearrangement joins TRBV6-6 to TRBJ2-3, with 8 bases aligning to TRBD1. J gave up 0 bases and V 4 bases, and 0 bases lay outside the gene matches. Germline V gene sequence: CDR1 MNHNY, CDR2 SVGAGI (reference sequence). The CDR3 is 14 residues long. DNA for the CDR3: TGTGCCAGCAGTTCAGGGGGCAGCACAGATACGCAGTATTTT. It codes for CASSSGGSTDTQYF.

The chain employs TRBV7-9 and TRBJ1-1; possibly TRBD1 for D (5 bases). The V and J ends lost 5 bases and 6 bases respectively, with 10 bases between them. The length of the CDR3 is 12 residues. CDR1 and CDR2 (germline): SEHNR, FQNEAQ (reference sequence). In DNA, the CDR3 is TGTGCCAGCAGCCCCCCGGGGGCTGAAGCTTTCTTT. Encoded protein: CASSPPGAEAFF.

As regards this clone: One junction end does not reproduce the germline sequence, and a read error may be involved. The chain couples TRBV2 to TRBJ2-7; perhaps TRBD1 as D (5 bases). Looked up from germline, CDR1 is SNHLY and CDR2 is FYNNEI. CDR3 length: 13 amino acids. CDR3 sequence reads: CASREATAYEQYF. The DNA of the CDR3 is TGTGCCAGCAGGGAAGCGACAGCTTACGAGCAGTACTTC.

In its sample, this clone was seen once. The rearrangement joins TRBV2 to TRBJ2-1; possible D gene TRBD2, 5 bases. This CDR3 is built from 14 residues. Trimming left V 6 bases short and J 9 bases short, with 18 bases between. CDR1 SNHLY and CDR2 FYNNEI come from the germline V gene. CDR3 DNA sequence: TGTGCCAGCAGGTTGGAGGAGGTCACAATTGAGCAGTTCTTC. Protein product: CASRLEEVTIEQFF.

The gene calls are TRBV5-8 and TRBJ1-2; 7 bases map to TRBD1. Germline CDR1 reads SGHTS; CDR2 reads YDEGEE. V was clipped by 0 bases and J by 5 bases; unmatched bases: 7. The CDR3 loop spans 15 amino acids. The CDR3, as DNA: TGTGCCAGCAGCTTGGGAGAGGGGGCAGGGTATGGCTACACCTTC. It codes for CASSLGEGAGYGYTF.

This clone was detected only once. The V call is TRBV7-2, the J call TRBJ2-7; 7 bases are shared with TRBD1. The ends lost 2 bases at V and 3 bases at J; junction bases unmatched: 10. The CDR3 is 16 residues long. Germline CDR1 reads SGHTA; CDR2 reads FQGNSA. The CDR3, as DNA: TGTGCCAGCAGCTTAACCGGAGGACAGGAGATCTACGAGCAGTACTTC. Translated, it gives CASSLTGGQEIYEQYF. Full variable domain (outside the CDR3, taken from reference TRBV7-2 and TRBJ2-7): GAGVSQSPSNKVTEKGKDVELRCDPISGHTALYWYRQSLGQGLEFLIYFQGNSAPDKSGLPSDRFSAERTGGSVSTLTIQRTQQEDSAVYLCASSLTGGQEIYEQYFGPGTRLTVT.

CDR3 residues: CASRRGQGRGAAFF. The DNA of the CDR3 is TGTGCCAGCAGACGCGGACAGGGCCGGGGTGCGGCTTTCTTT. The rearrangement links TRBV6-6 to TRBJ1-1, with 8 nucleotides matching TRBD1. Germline CDR1 MNHNY, CDR2 SVGAGI (reference sequence). This CDR3 has 14 amino acids. Trimming removed 6 bases from V and 11 bases from J; junction bases left unmatched: 14.